The 27 T cell receptor beta chains reported below all come from one sample, sequenced in a study of blood T cell repertoires in COVID-19. Sequenced by immunoSEQ multiplex PCR; TCRdb stores in-frame clones only, minus some. Among approximately 230,000 clones listed, around 89% were seen once. The specimen was PBMCs or T cells enriched from blood (not recorded which). These receptors originate from a woman in her thirties who had recovered from COVID-19.

The chain is built from TRBV7-9 and TRBJ1-3, with D maybe TRBD1 (6 bases). The germline gives CDR1 SEHNR, CDR2 FQNEAQ (reference sequence). This CDR3 has 16 residues. V lost 5 bases and J 7 bases, leaving 21 bases between the germline ends. CDR3 protein: CASSPNLGTPYNTIYF. The CDR3 DNA sequence: TGTGCCAGCAGCCCTAACCTGGGGACACCATACAACACCATATATTTT.

This clone was recorded a few times. The CDR3 DNA is TGTGCCAGCAGCCACAGGACAGGGGCCTATGGCTACACCTTC. This encodes CASSHRTGAYGYTF. V and J are TRBV5-4 and TRBJ1-2; 9 bases line up with TRBD1. The CDR3 loop spans 14 amino acids. V lost 4 bases to trimming and J lost 4 bases; unmatched junction nucleotides: 5. CDR1 is SGHNT, CDR2 YYREEE, per germline (reference sequence).

The gene calls are TRBV7-3 and TRBJ2-6, with TRBD1 matching 7 bases. Germline V gene lookup returns CDR1 SGHTA and CDR2 FQGTGA. This CDR3 is 17 amino acids long. The V segment lost 5 bases and the J segment 4 bases; nucleotides outside the gene matches: 11. The chain's CDR3 is CASSLDRTSDGANVLTF. In DNA, the CDR3 is TGTGCCAGCAGCCTGGACAGGACATCTGACGGGGCCAACGTCCTGACTTTC.

The chain couples TRBV10-3 to TRBJ2-5, with TRBD2 identical over 9 bases. The CDR3 extends over 15 amino acids. Germline V gene data show CDR1 as ENHRY and CDR2 as SYGVKD. Unmatched junction bases numbered 11, after V lost 8 bases and J lost 4 bases. The CDR3 protein is CAIGSGGRGVETQYF. In DNA form, the CDR3 reads TGTGCCATCGGGAGTGGCGGGAGGGGAGTAGAGACCCAGTACTTC.

This clone was detected only once. V and J are TRBV6-5 and TRBJ1-2; no clear D. Trimming cost V 6 bases and J 5 bases, with 10 bases left between them. CDR1 and CDR2 from the germline V gene are MNHEY and SVGAGI. This CDR3 comprises 12 residues. The CDR3: CASSLNSYGYTF. In DNA, the CDR3 is TGTGCCAGCAGCCTAAATAGTTATGGCTACACCTTC.

This clone was counted once. The chain employs TRBV4-1 and TRBJ1-1; maybe TRBD1 (5 bases). Trimming shortened V by 3 bases and J by 6 bases, and 23 bases separated the two germline ends. Germline V gene lookup returns CDR1 MGHRA and CDR2 YSYEKL. The CDR3 covers 17 residues. In DNA, the CDR3 is TGCGCCAGCAGCCAGGGGGAAGGGGCCCGGAGGGAACCTGAAGCTTTCTTT. Its translation is CASSQGEGARREPEAFF.

The rearrangement joins TRBV5-5 to TRBJ1-4, with 10 bases aligning to TRBD1. Germline V lookup: CDR1 SGHKS, CDR2 YYEKEE (reference sequence). The CDR3 contains 16 residues. Losses at the gene ends were 4 bases for V and 7 bases for J; bases not matched to a gene: 10. For the CDR3, the DNA is TGTGCCAGCAGCCCCCGACAGGGGGCGTCGGTTGAAAAACTGTTTTTT. Its protein product is CASSPRQGASVEKLFF.

This chain connects TRBV4-3 to TRBJ1-5; no clear D. V gave up 0 bases and J gave up 5 bases, with 8 bases separating them. The germline V gene encodes CDR1 LGHNA and CDR2 YSLEER. This CDR3 contains 14 residues. The CDR3 loop reads CASSQEREYQPQHF. The CDR3 nucleotides read TGCGCCAGCAGCCAAGAACGAGAATATCAGCCCCAGCATTTT.

This clone has just one count. V is TRBV7-2 and J is TRBJ1-3, with 9 bases identical to TRBD1. The V gene end was trimmed by 4 bases and the J gene end by 3 bases; junction bases not matched to a gene: 7. CDR1 is SGHTA, CDR2 FQGNSA, per germline. The CDR3 spans 16 residues. The CDR3 sequence: CASSSGTGRGGNTIYF. CDR3 in DNA: TGTGCCAGCAGCTCCGGGACAGGGAGAGGTGGAAACACCATATATTTT.

The rearrangement links TRBV7-2 to TRBJ1-4; D gene ambiguous. This CDR3 has 18 residues. CDR1 is SGHTA and CDR2 is FQGNSA in the germline V gene. Trimming removed 1 base at V and 5 bases at J, with 20 bases between. In DNA, the CDR3 is TGTGCCAGCAGCTTAGACTCCGCCCCTGGGAGGTTCAATGAAAAACTGTTTTTT. Residues: CASSLDSAPGRFNEKLFF.

The chain carries TRBV27 and TRBJ1-5; a weak D match, TRBD1 (6 bases). The CDR3 has 13 residues. Germline V gene sequence: CDR1 MNHEY, CDR2 SMNVEV (reference sequence). V was clipped by 4 bases and J by 5 bases, with 9 bases between them. CDR3 amino acids: CASSWDNYQPQHF. As DNA, the CDR3 is TGTGCCAGCAGTTGGGACAATTATCAGCCCCAGCATTTT.

This clone was picked up one time. The chain couples TRBV4-1 to TRBJ2-7; a weak D match, TRBD2 (6 bases). Germline CDR1 MGHRA, CDR2 YSYEKL. There are 18 residues in the CDR3. Trimming pared 3 bases from V and 0 bases from J, leaving 21 bases between. This CDR3 reads CASSHTDFIGRNSYEQYF. CDR3 bases: TGCGCCAGCAGCCATACGGATTTTATAGGGAGGAACTCCTACGAGCAGTACTTC.

The V call is TRBV27, the J call TRBJ2-1, with D unclear. Per the germline V gene, CDR1 is MNHEY and CDR2 is SMNVEV (reference sequence). This CDR3 has 13 amino acids. Trimming removed 6 bases from V and 9 bases from J, with 15 bases in between. CDR3 nucleotide sequence: TGTGCCAGCAGGCCCCCCTTAGGCGGTGAGCAGTTCTTC. Its translation: CASRPPLGGEQFF.

J is TRBJ2-1 and V is TRBV27; tentative D call: TRBD2 (7 bases). The CDR3 has 13 amino acids. Per the germline V gene, CDR1 is MNHEY and CDR2 is SMNVEV (reference sequence). The V end was cut by 11 bases, the J end by 4 bases, with 15 bases between. This CDR3 reads CAGGAGRYNEQFF. In DNA, the CDR3 is TGTGCCGGGGGGGCAGGGAGATACAATGAGCAGTTCTTC.

This clone was counted a single time. The chain recombines TRBV7-2 with TRBJ2-1; TRBD1 matches at 7 bases. The germline V gene has CDR1 SGHTA and CDR2 FQGNSA. This CDR3 is 14 amino acids long. V was clipped by 4 bases and J by 8 bases; unmatched bases: 8. CDR3 in DNA: TGTGCCAGCAGCTCCCTCACAGGGGTCGATGAGCAGTTCTTC. Protein sequence: CASSSLTGVDEQFF. The entire variable domain, with the rest obtained from reference TRBV7-2 and TRBJ2-1, is as follows: GAGVSQSPSNKVTEKGKDVELRCDPISGHTALYWYRQSLGQGLEFLIYFQGNSAPDKSGLPSDRFSAERTGGSVSTLTIQRTQQEDSAVYLCASSSLTGVDEQFFGPGTRLTVL.

This clone has a single count. The rearrangement links TRBV7-3 to TRBJ2-3; TRBD2 matches 8 bases. In germline, CDR1 is SGHTA, CDR2 FQGTGA. The V and J ends lost 3 bases and 1 base, in that order; junction bases with no gene match: 3. The CDR3 covers 15 residues. The CDR3 DNA sequence: TGTGCCAGCAGCTTGGGGCGGGGGGGCACAGATACGCAGTATTTT. The encoded protein is CASSLGRGGTDTQYF.

The rearrangement links TRBV6-2 or TRBV6-3 to TRBJ2-3; 11 bases align to TRBD2. The V gene's germline CDR1 is MNHEY and CDR2 SVGEGT. The junction had 16 bases not matched to a gene; V was cut back by 5 bases and J by 0 bases. CDR3 size: 20 residues. CDR3 sequence: CASSPRRLAGPITSTDTQYF. As DNA, the CDR3 is TGTGCCAGCAGTCCCCGTCGACTAGCGGGACCAATTACTAGCACAGATACGCAGTATTTT.

The J gene is TRBJ2-7, the V gene TRBV5-1; D uncertain. The CDR3 extends over 14 amino acids. Between the trimmed V and J ends, which lost 1 base and 2 bases, there was a span of 10 bases. Germline lookup yields CDR1 SGHRS and CDR2 YFSETQ. CDR3 loop: CASSLTVSTYEQYF. The CDR3 DNA reads TGCGCCAGCAGCTTGACGGTCTCCACCTACGAGCAGTACTTC.

J is TRBJ2-7 and V is TRBV4-3; 11 bases map to TRBD2. Germline CDR1 is LGHNA and CDR2 is YSLEER. The CDR3 contains 15 residues. Trimming took 4 bases from V and 2 from J; bases not matched to a gene: 4. The CDR3 region has the DNA TGCGCCAGCAGCCGAGGGGGACTAGCGGCCTACGAGCAGTACTTC. It codes for CASSRGGLAAYEQYF.

The rearrangement links TRBV2 to TRBJ2-7; D is unresolved. CDR3 length equals 18 residues. Trimming pared 4 bases from V and 0 bases from J, leaving 22 bases between. Germline loops: CDR1 SNHLY, CDR2 FYNNEI. CDR3 sequence: CASSGSRRVVSRSYEQYF. The CDR3, as DNA: TGTGCCAGCAGTGGGTCCCGCCGAGTGGTATCTCGCTCCTACGAGCAGTACTTC.

The gene calls are TRBV25-1 and TRBJ1-4, with D perhaps matching TRBD1 (6 bases). The CDR3 loop spans 17 amino acids. CDR1 is MGHDK and CDR2 is SYGVNS in the germline V gene. V was trimmed by 3 bases and J by 3 bases, leaving 17 bases between them. Written as DNA, the CDR3 is TGTGCCAGCAGTGATGCCCTCGGGGGGGCGTCTAATGAAAAACTGTTTTTT. Amino acids: CASSDALGGASNEKLFF.

The CDR3 protein is CASSDTGLNQETQYF. The CDR3 region has the DNA TGTGCCAGTAGTGATACGGGACTCAACCAAGAGACCCAGTACTTC. V usage is TRBV19 and J usage is TRBJ2-5; TRBD2 might be the D (6 bases). CDR1 LNHDA and CDR2 SQIVND come from the germline V gene (reference sequence). Trimming shortened V by 5 bases and J by 0 bases, and 13 bases separated the two germline ends. The CDR3 runs 15 residues. Looking up the rest from reference TRBV19 and TRBJ2-5 gives the full variable domain: DGGITQSPKYLFRKEGQNVTLSCEQNLNHDAMYWYRQDPGQGLRLIYYSQIVNDFQKGDIAEGYSVSREKKESFPLTVTSAQKNPTAFYLCASSDTGLNQETQYFGPGTRLLVL.

The chain is built from TRBV4-3 and TRBJ1-2, with D perhaps matching TRBD1 (5 bases). The V end lost 1 base, the J end lost 6 bases, and 12 bases lay between the germline ends. The germline CDR1 and CDR2 sequences are LGHNA and YSLEER. The CDR3 spans 14 residues. Here the CDR3 DNA reads TGCGCCAGCAGCCAAGGACAGCGATGGGATGGCTACACCTTC. Translation gives CASSQGQRWDGYTF.

This chain joins TRBV9 and TRBJ1-1, with D unresolved. This CDR3 has 15 residues. Germline V gene lookup returns CDR1 SGDLS and CDR2 YYNGEE. With 2 bases removed from V and 0 bases from J, the gap between germline ends came to 11 bases. The CDR3 loop reads CASSVATAMNTEAFF. CDR3 coding DNA: TGTGCCAGCAGCGTCGCCACAGCAATGAACACTGAAGCTTTCTTT.

This chain's CDR3 is CASSQGPGGTTDTQYF. Written as DNA, the CDR3 is TGCGCCAGCAGCCAAGGGCCAGGGGGTACTACAGATACGCAGTATTTT. The V and J genes are TRBV4-3 and TRBJ2-3; 7 bases are a match to TRBD1. V gave up 1 base and J gave up 3 bases; unmatched junction bases: 7. Germline CDR1 is LGHNA and CDR2 is YSLEER. The CDR3 sequence is 16 residues long.

This chain links TRBV29-1 with TRBJ1-4; D is unresolved. From germline, CDR1 is SQVTM and CDR2 ANQGSEA. This CDR3 spans 15 amino acids. Trimming removed 0 bases at V and 4 bases at J, with 12 bases between. The CDR3 coding sequence is TGCAGCGTTGAAGATCGGGGAGCAGTTAATGAAAAACTGTTTTTT. It is translated as CSVEDRGAVNEKLFF. The full variable domain, with the rest looked up from reference TRBV29-1 and TRBJ1-4, is SAVISQKPSRDICQRGTSLTIQCQVDSQVTMMFWYRQQPGQSLTLIATANQGSEATYESGFVIDKFPISRPNLTFSTLTVSNMSPEDSSIYLCSVEDRGAVNEKLFFGSGTQLSVL.

This chain links TRBV27 with TRBJ1-5; D possibly corresponds to TRBD1 (5 bases). V was shortened by 5 bases and J by 6 bases, with 17 bases between the two germline ends. The CDR3 extends over 15 amino acids. Germline loops: CDR1 MNHEY, CDR2 SMNVEV (reference sequence). CDR3 sequence: CASSPFWTIAQPQHF. The CDR3 nucleotides read TGTGCCAGCAGTCCGTTTTGGACAATAGCTCAGCCCCAGCATTTT.